This T cell receptor (beta chain) was retrieved from a study of blood T cell repertoires in COVID-19. Study-wide context: PBMCs, B-cell-depleted T cells, or T cells were the source of the cDNA or gDNA that made up the material.

V shed 4 bases and J 2 bases; nucleotides not matched to a gene: 4. Germline loops: CDR1 SQVTM, CDR2 ANQGSEA. The CDR3 contains 14 residues. In terms of age and location, participants ranged from roughly 18 to 100 years and lived in about two dozen US areas. Donors were grouped by their self-reported clinical history. Cohort 3 recovery required two negative PCRs, clearance, or symptom resolution. The data were produced by immunoSEQ multiplex PCR, yet TCRdb's version contains in-frame clones alone and is incomplete. The data show more than 400,000 clones, 87% seen once. Material for sequencing was PBMCs or T cells enriched from blood (not recorded which). The sequence was collected from a woman aged 18-29 years who had recovered from COVID-19. The rearrangement joins TRBV29-1 to TRBJ2-2, with TRBD1 matching over 7 bases. The CDR3 nucleotides are TGCAGCGTTGTCACAGGGGTTAACACCGGGGAGCTGTTTTTT. Its protein is CSVVTGVNTGELFF.